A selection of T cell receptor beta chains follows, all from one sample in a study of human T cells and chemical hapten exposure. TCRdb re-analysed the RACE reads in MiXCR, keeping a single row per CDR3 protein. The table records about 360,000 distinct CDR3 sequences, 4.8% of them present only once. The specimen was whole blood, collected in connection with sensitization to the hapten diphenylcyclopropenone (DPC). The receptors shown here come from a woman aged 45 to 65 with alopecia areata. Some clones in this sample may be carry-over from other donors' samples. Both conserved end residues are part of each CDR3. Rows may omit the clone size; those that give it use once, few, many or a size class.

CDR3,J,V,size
CASSQGSLAGGETQYF,TRBJ2-5,TRBV3-1,few
CASSPPIGNEQYF,TRBJ2-7,TRBV9,many
CASSLGRGRVNEKLFF,TRBJ1-4,TRBV12-3/TRBV12-4,NA
CSVPGTSGMHSYEQYF,TRBJ2-7,TRBV20-1,many
CASSPVPGNTIYF,TRBJ1-3,TRBV12-3/TRBV12-4,NA
CSANKRESLHEQYF,TRBJ2-7,TRBV20-1,many
CASSLFGTGELFF,TRBJ2-2,TRBV12-3/TRBV12-4,many
CASSLRGQGNTEAFF,TRBJ1-1,TRBV12-3/TRBV12-4,few
CASSLDLDAAYEQYF,TRBJ2-7,TRBV5-8,few
CSVGLNTEAFF,TRBJ1-1,TRBV29-1,many